This record covers a single T cell receptor beta chain. The antigen remains unidentified. The CDR3 is made up of 14 amino acids. CDR1 and CDR2 (germline): SEHNR, FQNEAQ (reference sequence). V lost 1 base, J lost 5 bases, and 10 bases lay in between. Generated by immunoSEQ multiplex PCR, the TCRdb table keeps only in-frame clones and is missing some. The table includes over a million clones, 65% to 80% detected once. This sample was taken from a study of shared clonotypes between healthy human individuals. General study findings and limits: Naive subsets usually exceeded memory subsets in estimated richness. The expectation was that sequencing depth would affect clonotype sharing among donors. For naive CD4 cells, around 5% of clonotypes were shared across a handful of donors.

The material sequenced was memory CD4+ T cells sorted from blood. Subset described: CD45RA-negative fraction. The TCR originated in a man aged 18 to 30 in good health. The chain combines TRBV7-9 with TRBJ2-3; D is unclear. Here the CDR3 reads CASSLGGVGDTQYF. The CDR3 DNA is TGTGCCAGCAGCTTAGGTGGGGTGGGAGATACGCAGTATTTT.